Only one count was recorded for the clone carrying this T cell receptor beta chain. Its antigen is currently unknown. Possible read error: a much larger clone is one base away. The data belong to a study of CD8+CD57+ T cells in acquired aplastic anemia. Study-wide results and limits: Patients were compared with controls for CD8+ Simpson's diversity, and no significant difference emerged.

The germline gives CDR1 MNHEY, CDR2 SVGAGI. The CDR3 totals 16 residues. The TCR beta profiling, which covered VDJ combination and CDR3 sequence, was carried out using genomic DNA as the template. TCRdb redid the calling of the reads with MiXCR, one entry per CDR3 protein. The table records 200,000 or so distinct CDR3 sequences, under 70% of them present only once. The gene calls are TRBV6-5 and TRBJ2-3; 10 nucleotides agree with TRBD2. Sequencing used sorted CD4+, CD8+, or CD8+CD57+ T cells (not recorded which) from PBMCs. This sequence originates from a human donor with severe aplastic anemia or a healthy control (not recorded which). In DNA, the CDR3 is TGTGCCAGCAGTTTTCTCGCTAGCGGGGGAATGGATACGCGGTATTTT. This encodes CASSFLASGGMDTRYF.